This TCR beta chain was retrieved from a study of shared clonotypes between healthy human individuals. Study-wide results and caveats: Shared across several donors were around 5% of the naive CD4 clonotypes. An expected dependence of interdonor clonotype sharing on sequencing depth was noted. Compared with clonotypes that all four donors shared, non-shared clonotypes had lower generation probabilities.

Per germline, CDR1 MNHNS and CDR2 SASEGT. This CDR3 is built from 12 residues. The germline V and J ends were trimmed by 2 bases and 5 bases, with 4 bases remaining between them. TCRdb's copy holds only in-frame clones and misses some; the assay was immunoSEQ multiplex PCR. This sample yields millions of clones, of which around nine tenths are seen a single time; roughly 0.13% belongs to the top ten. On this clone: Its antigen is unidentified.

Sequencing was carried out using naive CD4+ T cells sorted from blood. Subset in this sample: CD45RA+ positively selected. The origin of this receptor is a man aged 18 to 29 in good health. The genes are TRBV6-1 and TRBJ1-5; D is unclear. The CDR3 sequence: CASSEKDQPQHF. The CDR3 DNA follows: TGTGCCAGCAGTGAAAAGGATCAGCCCCAGCATTTT.